The sample holds a few counts of the clone carrying this T cell receptor beta chain. What it binds is not known. This entry comes from a study of cytomegalovirus exposure and HLA in healthy donors. Overall study: The Caucasian-associated ancestry cluster contained about four fifths of the approximately 420 genotyped donors.

Primers included in the PCR were 60 Vbeta and 13 Jbeta primers. Here immunoSEQ multiplex PCR was the method, and the copy in TCRdb shows in-frame clones only, minus some. Of around 50,000 clones in the sample, 60% to 85% are singletons; the top ten hold about 7.8%. Study-level results: Sequencing depth roughly uniform across donors was assumed in presence/absence analyses. With DRB1 most and HLA-C fewest, TCR association rates differed between HLA loci in a later analysis.

Trimming at V came to 9 bases and at J to 3 bases, leaving 10 bases not matched to a gene. The CDR3 loop spans 14 amino acids. CDR1 and CDR2 from the germline V gene are MNHEY and SVGAGI. The sequencing sample was made of PBMCs. This clonotype was sampled from a man aged 25 to 45 in good health and CMV-seropositive. The chain carries TRBV6-5 and TRBJ2-5; 7 bases are a match to TRBD1. The CDR3 sequence is CASALRTGKETQYF. In DNA, the CDR3 is TGTGCCAGTGCCCTCAGGACAGGAAAAGAGACCCAGTACTTC.